The T cell receptor beta chain under discussion was sequenced for a study of cytomegalovirus exposure and HLA in healthy donors. The ends were cut back, 5 bases at V and 2 bases at J, with 7 bases in the middle. The CDR3 spans 13 residues. Germline CDR1 reads MDHEN; CDR2 reads SYDVKM. This PCR relied on a set of 60 Vbeta primers and 13 Jbeta primers. The protocol was immunoSEQ multiplex PCR, while the TCRdb copy is restricted to in-frame clones and leaves out a portion. The sample holds roughly 170,000 clones; 81% are singletons and the top ten take 2.2%. The sequenced sample consisted of PBMCs. This sequence was found in a woman aged 30 to 39 in good health and CMV-seronegative. This chain joins TRBV28 and TRBJ1-5; TRBD1 might be the D (6 bases). The CDR3 reads CASSPGGNQPQHF. CDR3 coding DNA: TGTGCCAGCAGTCCAGGGGGCAATCAGCCCCAGCATTTT.